Listed below are T cell receptor beta chains from one sample, sequenced in a study of PD-L1 blockade in urothelial cancer. Using immunoSEQ multiplex PCR, the repertoire was profiled, and TCRdb retains in-frame clones only, with some absent. The sample consists of around 41,000 clones, 83% of them appearing once. The material sequenced was PBMCs, taken around atezolizumab (anti-PD-L1) treatment. The source of these receptors is a man aged 60 to 75 with urothelial cancer. CDR3s include the opening cysteine and the closing phenylalanine or tryptophan. Each record gives: D gene, clone size, V gene, J gene, CDR3 protein, CDR3 DNA. D genes are given only for firm matches. The size entry is marked missing in some rows and otherwise reads once, few, many or a size class.

TRBD1	NA	TRBV7-9	TRBJ1-6	CASSPGTGAGSYNSPLHF	TGTGCCAGCAGCCCCGGAACAGGGGCCGGCTCCTATAATTCACCCCTCCACTTT
NA	NA	TRBV19	TRBJ2-2	CASREHRSTGELFF	TGTGCTAGTAGGGAGCATAGGTCGACCGGGGAGCTGTTTTTT
TRBD2	few	TRBV5-1	TRBJ2-6	CASSLEGLAGRFSGANVLTF	TGCGCCAGCAGCTTGGAGGGACTAGCGGGGCGATTCTCTGGGGCCAACGTCCTGACTTTC
NA	NA	TRBV28	TRBJ1-3	CASSYQGSGNTIYF	TGTGCCAGCAGTTACCAGGGGTCTGGAAACACCATATATTTT
NA	few	TRBV6-1	TRBJ1-6	CASSDRQGYNSPLHF	TGTGCCAGCAGTGATCGGCAGGGGTATAATTCACCCCTCCACTTT
NA	once	TRBV28	TRBJ2-7	CASSLGREGEQYF	TGTGCCAGCAGTTTGGGCAGGGAAGGCGAGCAGTACTTC
NA	few	TRBV10-3	TRBJ1-6	CAISEGDSPLHF	TGTGCCATCAGTGAAGGAGATTCACCCCTCCACTTT
TRBD1	NA	TRBV11-2	TRBJ2-7	CASSLGQGDYEQYF	TGTGCCAGCAGCTTGGGACAGGGAGACTACGAGCAGTACTTC
NA	NA	TRBV30	TRBJ1-4	CAWIPPSRAREKLFF	TGTGCCTGGATCCCTCCCTCCAGGGCTCGAGAAAAACTGTTTTTT
NA	NA	TRBV10-3	TRBJ1-1	CAISESIGGQNTEAFF	TGTGCCATCAGTGAAAGTATAGGCGGCCAGAACACTGAAGCTTTCTTT
NA	NA	TRBV6-1	TRBJ2-7	CASSEVDEQYF	TGTGCCAGCAGTGAAGTCGACGAGCAGTACTTC
NA	NA	TRBV20-1	TRBJ2-7	CSARGGGEQYF	TGCAGTGCTAGGGGAGGGGGGGAGCAGTACTTC
NA	NA	TRBV2	TRBJ2-3	CASSVRSATDTQYF	TGTGCCAGCAGCGTTAGAAGTGCCACAGATACGCAGTATTTT
NA	NA	TRBV21-1	TRBJ1-5	CASRSLRQGLTSNQPQHF	TGTGCCAGCAGAAGTCTTAGACAGGGCCTAACTAGCAATCAGCCCCAGCATTTT
TRBD2	NA	TRBV7-2	TRBJ2-1	CAASGGSDNEQFF	TGTGCCGCTAGCGGGGGGTCGGACAATGAGCAGTTCTTC
TRBD1	NA	TRBV11-2	TRBJ1-2	CASSSSRQGDGYTF	TGTGCCAGCAGCTCCTCTCGACAGGGGGATGGCTACACCTTC
TRBD1	NA	TRBV30	TRBJ2-3	CAWNGDRGVDTQYF	TGTGCCTGGAACGGCGACAGGGGGGTAGATACGCAGTATTTT
TRBD1	NA	TRBV6-1	TRBJ1-1	CASARDRAGTEAFF	TGTGCCAGCGCCAGGGACAGGGCGGGTACTGAAGCTTTCTTT
NA	NA	TRBV7-9	TRBJ1-2	CASSFGGNNYGYTF	TGTGCCAGCAGCTTCGGAGGGAACAACTATGGCTACACCTTC
TRBD1	NA	TRBV5-1	TRBJ2-1	CASSQGTGSYNEQFF	TGCGCCAGCAGCCAAGGGACAGGATCGTACAATGAGCAGTTCTTC
NA	NA	TRBV27	TRBJ2-7	CASSFGGPSYEQYF	TGTGCCAGCAGTTTTGGCGGTCCCTCCTACGAGCAGTACTTC
NA	NA	TRBV30	TRBJ2-7	CASSDSYEQYF	TGTGCCTCCTCAGACAGCTACGAGCAGTACTTC
TRBD1	NA	TRBV5-1	TRBJ1-1	CASSPESTGEHTEAFF	TGCGCCAGCAGCCCAGAATCGACAGGGGAACACACTGAAGCTTTCTTT
TRBD2	NA	TRBV19	TRBJ2-1	CASSGLAGAMGEQFF	TGTGCCAGTTCCGGACTAGCGGGGGCGATGGGTGAGCAGTTCTTC
TRBD1	once	TRBV2	TRBJ2-3	CASSVDGQGADTQYF	TGTGCCAGCAGTGTGGACGGACAGGGGGCAGATACGCAGTATTTT
TRBD2	NA	TRBV5-4	TRBJ2-7	CASRSGLADEQYF	TGTGCCAGCAGGTCCGGACTAGCGGACGAGCAGTACTTC
TRBD1	NA	TRBV18	TRBJ1-6	CASSEATGNSPLHF	TGTGCCAGCTCGGAGGCGACAGGGAATTCACCCCTCCACTTT
NA	NA	TRBV7-6	TRBJ2-7	CASSFGGGGEQYF	TGTGCCAGCAGCTTTGGGGGCGGCGGAGAGCAGTACTTC
TRBD1	NA	TRBV2	TRBJ2-3	CASHGQGSADTQYF	TGTGCCAGCCACGGACAGGGGAGCGCAGATACGCAGTATTTT
NA	NA	TRBV2	TRBJ1-1	CASLQAAEAFF	TGTGCCAGCTTACAGGCGGCTGAAGCTTTCTTT
TRBD2	NA	TRBV27	TRBJ2-3	CASSSTSGGPSTDTQYF	TGTGCCAGCAGCTCGACTAGCGGGGGACCTTCCACAGATACGCAGTATTTT
NA	NA	TRBV4-1	TRBJ1-2	CASSQPDGYGYTF	TGCGCCAGCAGCCAACCAGACGGGTATGGCTACACCTTC
NA	few	TRBV21-1	TRBJ1-2	CASSKAAGGYTF	TGTGCCAGCAGCAAAGCGGCGGGCGGCTACACCTTC
TRBD1	NA	TRBV28	TRBJ1-2	CASSQTTGYYGYTF	TGTGCCAGCAGCCAAACGACAGGGTACTATGGCTACACCTTC
NA	once	TRBV18	TRBJ2-7	CASSPRTDYEQYF	TGTGCCAGCTCACCCAGGACAGACTACGAGCAGTACTTC
TRBD1	NA	TRBV2	TRBJ2-3	CASSGQGADTQYF	TGTGCCAGCAGTGGACAGGGAGCAGATACGCAGTATTTT
TRBD2	NA	TRBV10-3	TRBJ2-3	CATNSGGSTDTQYF	TGTGCCACGAATAGCGGGGGGAGCACAGATACGCAGTATTTT
NA	once	TRBV28	TRBJ1-4	CASSLPQGPGVNEKLFF	TGTGCCAGCAGTCTACCACAGGGTCCCGGGGTGAATGAAAAACTGTTTTTT
TRBD1	NA	TRBV5-5	TRBJ1-2	CASSNNRGDYGYTF	TGTGCCAGCAGCAACAACAGGGGGGACTATGGCTACACCTTC
NA	NA	TRBV7-9	TRBJ2-5	CASSFWSGNQETQYF	TGTGCCAGCAGCTTTTGGTCGGGTAACCAAGAGACCCAGTACTTC
NA	once	TRBV28	TRBJ1-5	CASSLANQPQHF	TGTGCCAGCAGTTTAGCGAATCAGCCCCAGCATTTT
NA	NA	TRBV5-1	TRBJ1-5	CASSFEGRNNQPQHF	TGCGCCAGCAGCTTTGAGGGCAGGAACAATCAGCCCCAGCATTTT
NA	NA	TRBV18	TRBJ2-4	CASSTGFVKNIQYF	TGTGCCAGCTCAACAGGGTTCGTCAAAAACATTCAGTACTTC
NA	NA	TRBV5-1	TRBJ2-3	CASSVTGVGTDTQYF	TGCGCCAGCAGCGTCACGGGGGTCGGAACAGATACGCAGTATTTT
NA	NA	TRBV2	TRBJ1-5	CASSGFLQGFGNQPQHF	TGTGCCAGCAGTGGCTTTCTACAGGGTTTTGGCAATCAGCCCCAGCATTTT
NA	NA	TRBV27	TRBJ2-3	CASSLWASQDTQYF	TGTGCCAGCAGTTTATGGGCTTCCCAGGATACGCAGTATTTT
TRBD1	once	TRBV5-1	TRBJ2-2	CASSLGDRGLIGELFF	TGCGCCAGCAGCCTCGGGGACAGGGGGCTTATCGGGGAGCTGTTTTTT
TRBD1	NA	TRBV6-1	TRBJ1-5	CASRDRKNQPQHF	TGTGCCAGCCGGGACAGGAAGAATCAGCCCCAGCATTTT